The 4 T cell receptor beta chains presented below share a single source sample, sequenced in a study of T-cell memory formation after mild COVID-19. One entry per CDR3 protein results from TCRdb running MiXCR on the 5' RACE reads. Of around 420,000 distinct CDR3 sequences listed, 20% to 25% are singletons. The sample consisted of PBMCs or a T cell subset sorted from them (not recorded which). The receptor source for this set is an adult woman who had mild COVID-19 (a few samples of this study predate the infection). Cell type and time point are not known.

This chain connects TRBV3-1 to TRBJ1-1; possible D gene TRBD1, 5 bases. Germline CDR1 reads LGHDT; CDR2 reads YNNKEL (reference sequence). The V end lost 8 bases, the J end lost 6 bases, and 19 bases lay between the germline ends. This CDR3 spans 14 amino acids. CDR3 nucleotides: TGTGCCAGCTCCCAAAGAGGTGGGGGAGCTGAAGCTTTCTTT. As protein: CASSQRGGGAEAFF.

V usage is TRBV18 and J usage is TRBJ1-2, with D hard to call. V dropped 2 bases and J dropped 6 bases, with 4 bases sitting between them. This CDR3 contains 11 residues. CDR1 is KGHSH, CDR2 LQKENI, per germline. CDR3 nucleotides: TGTGCCAGCTCACCAGTCGATGGCTACACCTTC. Its translation is CASSPVDGYTF.

The V and J genes are TRBV4-2 and TRBJ2-4, with 9 bases fitting TRBD1. The CDR3 is made up of 16 amino acids. The germline CDR1 and CDR2 sequences are LGHNA and YNFKEQ. V shed 3 bases and J 1 base; nucleotides not matched to a gene: 4. This CDR3 reads CASSQTDRGAKNIQYF. Written as DNA, the CDR3 is TGTGCCAGCAGCCAGACGGACAGGGGTGCCAAAAACATTCAGTACTTC.

This sequence joins TRBV3-1 and TRBJ1-1; no reliable D call. This CDR3 has 13 amino acids. The V end lost 4 bases, the J end lost 6 bases, and 12 bases lay between the germline ends. Germline loops: CDR1 LGHDT, CDR2 YNNKEL (reference sequence). The CDR3 loop reads CASSRNPEAEAFF. The CDR3 nucleotides read TGTGCCAGCAGCCGAAATCCGGAAGCTGAAGCTTTCTTT.